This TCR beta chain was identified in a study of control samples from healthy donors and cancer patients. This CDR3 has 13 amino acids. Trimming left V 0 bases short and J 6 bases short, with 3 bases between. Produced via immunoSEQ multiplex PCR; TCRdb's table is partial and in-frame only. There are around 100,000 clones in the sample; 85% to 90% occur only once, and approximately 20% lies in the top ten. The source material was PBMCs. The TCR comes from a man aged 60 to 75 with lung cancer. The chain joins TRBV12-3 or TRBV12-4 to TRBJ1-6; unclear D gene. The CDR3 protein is CASSLAANSPLHF. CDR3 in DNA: TGTGCCAGCAGTTTAGCAGCTAATTCACCCCTCCACTTT.